Below, 15 T cell receptor beta chains from the same sample are listed, as sequenced in a study of beta chain features in type 1 diabetes. No antigen has been identified for these receptors. The study, taken as a whole, reports: Type 1 diabetes patients had TCRB CDR3s that were shorter (moderately but significantly so) in all four CD4+ subsets.

The investigators reverse transcribed all of the isolated RNA, so they sequenced expressed TCRB transcripts. Libraries were prepared by immunoSEQ multiplex PCR; TCRdb keeps only in-frame clonotypes and omits some of them. There are fewer than 400,000 clones in the sample; about a tenth occur only once, and approximately 1% lies in the top ten. The sample taken for sequencing was central memory CD4+ T cells from blood. These receptors were collected from a man younger than 45 with type 1 diabetes.

The chain combines TRBV5-1 with TRBJ1-3; a weak D match, TRBD1 (5 bases). V was cut by 4 bases and J by 2 bases, with 19 bases left in between. Germline CDR1 is SGHRS and CDR2 is YFSETQ. The CDR3 is made up of 17 amino acids. CDR3 sequence (DNA): TGCGCCAGCAGCCTAGGGCCCTGGGGGAGCCCTGGAAACACCATATATTTT. This translates into CASSLGPWGSPGNTIYF.

The V call is TRBV11-3, the J call TRBJ2-3; D not resolved. The CDR3 runs to 15 residues. Germline V lookup: CDR1 SGHNT, CDR2 YENEEA. The V end was cut by 3 bases, the J end by 0 bases, with 10 bases between. This CDR3 reads CASSFLSRSTDTQYF. CDR3 nucleotide sequence: TGTGCCAGCAGCTTTTTGAGCAGAAGCACAGATACGCAGTATTTT.

The table lists this clone with a few counts. V gene TRBV5-1 combines with J gene TRBJ2-7; D perhaps matches TRBD1 (5 bases). The CDR3 is made up of 14 amino acids. Looked up from germline, CDR1 is SGHRS and CDR2 is YFSETQ. V was shortened by 1 base and J by 5 bases, with 13 bases between the two germline ends. In nucleotides, the CDR3 is TGCGCCAGCAGCTTGAATCCAGGGCAGGACGAGCAGTACTTC. Translation gives CASSLNPGQDEQYF.

This clone was counted a few times. The V call is TRBV13, the J call TRBJ2-7; 8 nucleotides line up with TRBD1. CDR1 and CDR2 from the germline V gene are PRHDT and FYEKMQ (reference sequence). This CDR3 has 15 amino acids. V lost 0 bases to trimming and J lost 6 bases; unmatched junction nucleotides: 7. CDR3 nucleotides: TGTGCCAGCAGCTTAGGACAGGGGGGCAACCCCGAGCAGTACTTC. Its protein is CASSLGQGGNPEQYF.

The chain recombines TRBV5-4 with TRBJ2-5, with TRBD1 matching 7 bases. J gave up 3 bases and V 5 bases, and 4 bases lay outside the gene matches. The CDR3 sequence is 13 residues long. Germline loops: CDR1 SGHNT, CDR2 YYREEE (reference sequence). As DNA, the CDR3 is TGTGCCAGCAGGGAAGGACAGGAAGAGACCCAGTACTTC. It yields the protein CASREGQEETQYF.

The J gene is TRBJ1-6, the V gene TRBV2; the D is unclear. With 4 bases removed from V and 10 bases from J, the gap between germline ends came to 5 bases. This CDR3 region has 11 residues. Germline lookup yields CDR1 SNHLY and CDR2 FYNNEI. The CDR3 here is CASSVNSPLHF. CDR3 bases: TGTGCCAGCAGTGTAAACTCACCCCTCCACTTT.

V usage is TRBV30 and J usage is TRBJ2-7, with 9 bases aligning to TRBD1. The CDR3 has 13 amino acids. Germline CDR1 is GTSNPN and CDR2 is SVGIG (reference sequence). The V and J ends lost 5 bases and 3 bases, in that order; junction bases with no gene match: 5. CDR3 nucleotides: TGTGCCTGGCACCGGGACAGGGACTACGAGCAGTACTTC. Amino acid sequence: CAWHRDRDYEQYF.

This chain connects TRBV11-2 to TRBJ2-3; the D gene is possibly TRBD1 (6 bases). The V gene lost 5 bases and the J gene lost 1 base, with 16 bases spanning the gap. This CDR3 comprises 16 residues. CDR1 is SGHAT and CDR2 is FQNNGV in the germline V gene. The CDR3 nucleotides read TGTGCCAGCAGCAAATCACAGGGCGGGCGCACAGATACGCAGTATTTT. Its protein product is CASSKSQGGRTDTQYF.

The J gene is TRBJ2-7, the V gene TRBV5-1; D not resolved. Trimming took 0 bases from V and 4 from J, leaving 8 bases between them. This CDR3 spans 13 amino acids. Germline V gene lookup returns CDR1 SGHRS and CDR2 YFSETQ. The CDR3 sequence is CASSLAPQYEQYF. CDR3 in DNA: TGCGCCAGCAGCTTGGCCCCCCAATACGAGCAGTACTTC.

The gene calls are TRBV27 and TRBJ2-6; 9 positions agree with TRBD1. V trimming: 4 bases; J trimming: 4 bases; junction bases outside the gene matches: 8. This CDR3 is built from 17 residues. Looked up from germline, CDR1 is MNHEY and CDR2 is SMNVEV (reference sequence). The CDR3 spells CASSSHRGLLGANVLTF. In nucleotides, the CDR3 is TGTGCCAGCAGTTCCCACAGGGGGCTACTAGGGGCCAACGTCCTGACTTTC.

In this sample, this clone turned up many times. V and J are TRBV19 and TRBJ2-7; D may be TRBD1 (6 bases). The CDR3 is 13 amino acids. Germline V gene data show CDR1 as LNHDA and CDR2 as SQIVND (reference sequence). V lost 8 bases and J lost 2, with 13 bases in between. CDR3 region: CASSLRTAYEQYF. The DNA of the CDR3 is TGTGCCAGTTCCCTTCGGACAGCCTACGAGCAGTACTTC.

This clone has a handful of counts. The rearrangement uses TRBV30 and TRBJ2-7; TRBD2 aligns across 7 bases. Germline-derived CDR1 and CDR2 are GTSNPN and SVGIG (reference sequence). The ends lost 0 bases at V and 5 bases at J; junction bases unmatched: 7. This CDR3 has 14 amino acids. Here the CDR3 DNA reads TGTGCCTGGAGTGTAGTGGGAGGGGCCCACGAGCAGTACTTC. It is translated as CAWSVVGGAHEQYF. The full variable domain, completed using reference TRBV30 and TRBJ2-7, is SQTIHQWPATLVQPVGSPLSLECTVEGTSNPNLYWYRQAAGRGLQLLFYSVGIGQISSEVPQNLSASRPQDRQFILSSKKLLLSDSGFYLCAWSVVGGAHEQYFGPGTRLTVT.

There are a few counts of this clone. The chain employs TRBV2 and TRBJ2-2; 9 nucleotides line up with TRBD2. From germline, CDR1 is SNHLY and CDR2 FYNNEI. The V and J ends lost 6 bases and 7 bases, in that order; junction bases with no gene match: 6. CDR3 length: 14 residues. The CDR3 bases are TGTGCCAGCAGGACCGTTAGCGGGGGCGGGGAGCTGTTTTTT. The encoded protein is CASRTVSGGGELFF.

Only a few counts were recorded for this clone. V and J are TRBV5-1 and TRBJ2-1, with D perhaps TRBD1 or TRBD2 (5 bases each). Germline lookup yields CDR1 SGHRS and CDR2 YFSETQ. V lost 4 bases, J lost 15 bases, and 17 bases lay in between. The CDR3 has 12 amino acids. CDR3 region: CASSLGTDFLFF. CDR3 DNA sequence: TGCGCCAGCAGCCTTGGGACCGACTTTCTGTTCTTC.

The chain is built from TRBV5-4 and TRBJ2-3; D may be TRBD1 (6 bases). Germline-derived CDR1 and CDR2 are SGHNT and YYREEE (reference sequence). The CDR3 runs 15 residues. V shed 3 bases and J shed 6 bases, with 17 bases lying between them. Here the CDR3 reads CASSSDRMMIDTQYF. The CDR3 coding sequence is TGTGCCAGCAGCTCCGACAGGATGATGATTGATACGCAGTATTTT.